What follows are 32 T cell receptor beta chains derived from one specimen sequenced in a study of radiation and T cells in renal cell carcinoma. Time point given: baseline pretreatment blood. Treatment given: 15 Gy SBRT to primary tumor, nephrectomy 4 weeks later. Produced via immunoSEQ multiplex PCR; TCRdb's table is partial and in-frame only. Of about 49,000 clones in the sample, 83% were seen once. Sequences were derived from blood, sampled from a patient whose treatment included radiotherapy and nephrectomy. These receptors came from a woman between 70 and 85 years old with renal cell carcinoma.

This chain connects TRBV10-3 to TRBJ1-1; a possible D gene is TRBD1 (6 bases). Germline loops: CDR1 ENHRY, CDR2 SYGVKD. The length of the CDR3 is 13 residues. Trimming took off 4 bases at V and 5 bases at J, with 11 bases between the two ends. Written as DNA, the CDR3 is TGTGCCATCAGTGGAACAGGGCTTACTGAAGCTTTCTTT. This sequence encodes CAISGTGLTEAFF.

The V and J genes are TRBV6-1 and TRBJ1-2, with 8 bases matching TRBD1. V was clipped by 1 base and J by 7 bases; unmatched bases: 14. Germline CDR1 is MNHNS and CDR2 is SASEGT. This CDR3 comprises 17 residues. As DNA, the CDR3 is TGTGCCAGCAGTGAAGGGCCCGACCTACAGGGGGGGGGTGGCTACACCTTC. Residues: CASSEGPDLQGGGGYTF.

The sample holds one count of this clone. The rearrangement joins TRBV18 to TRBJ2-7; TRBD2 matches at 12 bases. V trimming: 3 bases; J trimming: 4 bases; junction bases outside the gene matches: 13. CDR3 length: 18 residues. The germline V gene has CDR1 KGHSH and CDR2 LQKENI. The CDR3 loop is CASSPPGLAGSTRYEQYF. CDR3 DNA: TGTGCCAGCTCACCCCCAGGACTAGCGGGAAGTACTAGGTACGAGCAGTACTTC.

The V and J genes are TRBV19 and TRBJ1-2; 8 positions match TRBD1. The CDR3 covers 15 residues. Losses at the gene ends were 5 bases for V and 2 bases for J; bases not matched to a gene: 7. CDR1 is LNHDA, CDR2 SQIVND, per germline (reference sequence). The CDR3 nucleotides are TGTGCCAGTAGTGGGGCCAGGGGGCGGAACTATGGCTACACCTTC. Translation gives CASSGARGRNYGYTF.

This clone appeared once. V and J are TRBV7-7 and TRBJ2-7; unclear D gene. With 1 base removed from V and 5 bases from J, the gap between germline ends came to 9 bases. Germline loops: CDR1 SSHAT, CDR2 FNYEAQ (reference sequence). The CDR3 sequence is 13 residues long. For the CDR3, the DNA is TGTGCCAGCAGCTTAGGGCCCCGCCACGAGCAGTACTTC. Its translation: CASSLGPRHEQYF.

The chain recombines TRBV9 with TRBJ2-1; TRBD2 might be the D (6 bases). Trimming left V 4 bases short and J 2 bases short, with 16 bases between. Germline lookup yields CDR1 SGDLS and CDR2 YYNGEE. The CDR3 is 16 residues long. This CDR3 reads CASSPGGLATYNEQFF. The CDR3 DNA reads as TGTGCCAGCAGCCCTGGAGGGCTAGCGACCTACAATGAGCAGTTCTTC.

The V and J genes are TRBV10-3 and TRBJ2-3, with a possible D match to TRBD2 (6 bases). Germline CDR1 and CDR2: ENHRY and SYGVKD. There are 16 residues in the CDR3. The V end lost 2 bases, the J end lost 0 bases, and 12 bases lay between the germline ends. CDR3: CAISEGGKGSTDTQYF. The DNA for the CDR3 is TGTGCCATCAGTGAGGGAGGGAAAGGGAGCACAGATACGCAGTATTTT.

Note on this clone: A read error may account for a junction end that differs from germline. The chain is built from TRBV6-1 and TRBJ2-1; D not certain. Germline assignment: CDR1 MNHNS and CDR2 SASEGT. The CDR3 extends over 12 amino acids. DNA for the CDR3: TGTGCCAGCAGTGTAGTCTACGATGAGCAGTTCTTC. It is translated as CASSVVYDEQFF.

V and J are TRBV11-2 and TRBJ2-5; a weak D match, TRBD1 (7 bases). This CDR3 region has 14 residues. Trimming pared 8 bases from V and 2 bases from J, leaving 15 bases between. Germline values: CDR1 SGHAT, CDR2 FQNNGV. The CDR3 bases are TGTGCCAGCGCCAGGGGGGCGGCGCAAGAGACCCAGTACTTC. This encodes CASARGAAQETQYF.

The rearrangement uses TRBV4-1 and TRBJ2-2; D perhaps matches TRBD2 (6 bases). Germline V gene lookup returns CDR1 MGHRA and CDR2 YSYEKL. V was cut by 2 bases and J by 1 base, with 14 bases left in between. The CDR3 totals 17 residues. CDR3 in amino acids: CASSQSFIGRNTGELFF. In DNA, the CDR3 is TGCGCCAGCAGCCAATCCTTTATCGGGAGGAACACCGGGGAGCTGTTTTTT.

This clone has a single count. This chain joins TRBV10-3 and TRBJ2-1, with TRBD2 matching 10 bases. V was clipped by 5 bases and J by 2 bases; unmatched bases: 9. Per the germline V gene, CDR1 is ENHRY and CDR2 is SYGVKD. The CDR3 totals 17 residues. CDR3 nucleotide sequence: TGTGCCATCAGTATTCTAGCGGGAGAAGTTACCTACAATGAGCAGTTCTTC. Protein product: CAISILAGEVTYNEQFF.

The chain recombines TRBV29-1 with TRBJ2-5, with D tentatively TRBD2 (5 bases). Germline V gene data show CDR1 as SQVTM and CDR2 as ANQGSEA. Trimming took 3 bases from V and 5 from J, leaving 16 bases between them. This CDR3 is built from 14 residues. The CDR3: CSVDGPQPGETQYF. The CDR3 nucleotides are TGCAGCGTTGATGGCCCCCAGCCGGGGGAGACCCAGTACTTC. Drawing the rest from reference TRBV29-1 and TRBJ2-5, the complete variable domain is SAVISQKPSRDICQRGTSLTIQCQVDSQVTMMFWYRQQPGQSLTLIATANQGSEATYESGFVIDKFPISRPNLTFSTLTVSNMSPEDSSIYLCSVDGPQPGETQYFGPGTRLLVL.

The V and J genes are TRBV23-1 and TRBJ2-1; tentatively, D is TRBD2 (5 bases). TRBV23-1 is an open reading frame, and its role is uncertain. V lost 0 bases and J 5 bases, leaving 14 bases between the germline ends. The CDR3 covers 16 residues. Written as DNA, the CDR3 is TGCGCCAGCAGTCAATCGTCAGGTAGCGCCCACAATGAGCAGTTCTTC. Its translation: CASSQSSGSAHNEQFF.

This chain joins TRBV7-8 and TRBJ2-7; 11 bases fit TRBD2. The CDR3 extends over 17 amino acids. Looked up from germline, CDR1 is SGHVS and CDR2 is FQNEAQ. V shed 1 base, J shed 4 bases, and the junction held 9 bases outside the gene matches. The CDR3 region is CASSLERLAGGAYEQYF. The CDR3 coding sequence is TGTGCCAGCAGCTTAGAGCGGCTAGCGGGAGGCGCGTACGAGCAGTACTTC.

The chain has TRBV9 and TRBJ2-1; D gene uncertain. Trimming cost V 2 bases and J 5 bases, with 11 bases left between them. CDR3 length equals 14 residues. Germline values: CDR1 SGDLS, CDR2 YYNGEE. The CDR3 loop reads CASSVGRLNNEQFF. The CDR3 coding sequence is TGTGCCAGCAGCGTTGGGCGGCTCAACAATGAGCAGTTCTTC. Variable domain in full (rest from reference TRBV9 and TRBJ2-1): DSGVTQTPKHLITATGQRVTLRCSPRSGDLSVYWYQQSLDQGLQFLIQYYNGEERAKGNILERFSAQQFPDLHSELNLSSLELGDSALYFCASSVGRLNNEQFFGPGTRLTVL.

The rearrangement uses TRBV19 and TRBJ2-7; TRBD2 agrees at 8 bases. Trimming cost V 4 bases and J 4 bases; bases outside gene matches: 3. Germline V gene data show CDR1 as LNHDA and CDR2 as SQIVND (reference sequence). CDR3 size: 13 residues. CDR3 loop: CASSSGGPYEQYF. In nucleotides, the CDR3 is TGTGCCAGTAGTAGCGGGGGGCCTTACGAGCAGTACTTC.

V gene TRBV6-5 combines with J gene TRBJ2-5; D uncertain. CDR3 size: 14 residues. Trimming took 0 bases from V and 5 from J, leaving 10 bases between them. The germline V gene encodes CDR1 MNHEY and CDR2 SVGAGI. The CDR3 loop reads CASSYSSLPETQYF. The CDR3 DNA is TGTGCCAGCAGTTACTCGAGTTTACCCGAGACCCAGTACTTC.

The chain joins TRBV27 to TRBJ2-1; the D gene could be TRBD1 or TRBD2 (6 bases each). The CDR3 spans 17 residues. The V gene lost 10 bases and the J gene lost 0 bases, with 22 bases spanning the gap. CDR1 is MNHEY and CDR2 is SMNVEV in the germline V gene (reference sequence). CDR3 loop: CATTRGGGRGSYNEQFF. For the CDR3, the DNA is TGTGCCACTACCCGAGGAGGGGGGCGCGGCTCCTACAATGAGCAGTTCTTC.

V gene TRBV19 combines with J gene TRBJ1-4, with TRBD1 matching over 7 bases. CDR1 and CDR2 from the germline V gene are LNHDA and SQIVND (reference sequence). The CDR3 has 14 residues. The V segment lost 7 bases and the J segment 5 bases; nucleotides outside the gene matches: 7. The chain's CDR3 is CASTLTGRNEKLFF. The CDR3 DNA is TGTGCCAGTACCTTGACAGGGCGAAATGAAAAACTGTTTTTT.

The rearrangement uses TRBV7-9 and TRBJ1-1; no clear D. CDR1 and CDR2 (germline): SEHNR, FQNEAQ (reference sequence). Trimming removed 0 bases at V and 7 bases at J, with 9 bases between. The CDR3 runs to 13 residues. The CDR3 DNA sequence: TGTGCCAGCAGCTTAGCGTCTCAGAGTGAAGCTTTCTTT. Amino acids: CASSLASQSEAFF.

The CDR3 sequence: CASSGRGAAYEQYF. CDR3 nucleotide sequence: TGTGCCAGCAGTGGGCGCGGGGCGGCCTACGAGCAGTACTTC. The rearrangement joins TRBV6-1 to TRBJ2-7, with D possibly matching TRBD2 (6 bases). The CDR3 extends over 14 amino acids. Germline CDR1 reads MNHNS; CDR2 reads SASEGT. V was shortened by 4 bases and J by 2 bases, with 12 bases between the two germline ends.

The V call is TRBV30, the J call TRBJ2-7; D is ambiguous. This CDR3 has 12 amino acids. V gave up 3 bases and J gave up 0 bases, with 6 bases separating them. CDR1 and CDR2 (germline): GTSNPN, SVGIG (reference sequence). In DNA, the CDR3 is TGTGCCTGGAGCCTATCCTCCTACGAGCAGTACTTC. It is translated as CAWSLSSYEQYF.

The chain is built from TRBV7-8 and TRBJ2-1; D remains unclear. The CDR3 contains 16 residues. CDR1 is SGHVS, CDR2 FQNEAQ, per germline. Trimming shortened V by 5 bases and J by 0 bases, and 14 bases separated the two germline ends. Here the CDR3 DNA reads TGTGCCAGCAGCCCACCCCTGATAAGCTCCTACAATGAGCAGTTCTTC. Protein sequence: CASSPPLISSYNEQFF.

The chain uses TRBV5-1 and TRBJ2-5; 11 nucleotides align to TRBD2. Germline CDR1 SGHRS, CDR2 YFSETQ. The CDR3 loop spans 16 amino acids. V trimming: 0 bases; J trimming: 3 bases; junction bases outside the gene matches: 4. This CDR3 reads CASSLVAGGLEETQYF. As DNA, the CDR3 is TGCGCCAGCAGCTTGGTAGCGGGGGGGCTTGAAGAGACCCAGTACTTC.

The chain is built from TRBV5-6 and TRBJ1-4, with D unresolved. The CDR3 loop spans 16 amino acids. Germline V gene sequence: CDR1 SGHDT, CDR2 YYEEEE. V was shortened by 4 bases and J by 7 bases, with 20 bases between the two germline ends. The CDR3 spells CASSLVHPLGSEKLFF. CDR3 in DNA: TGTGCCAGCAGCCTAGTTCACCCACTGGGTAGTGAAAAACTGTTTTTT.

The rearrangement uses TRBV7-2 and TRBJ2-3; 8 bases are a match to TRBD1. V dropped 5 bases and J dropped 6; count of bases not matched to a gene: 19. The CDR3 consists of 18 residues. The V gene's germline CDR1 is SGHTA and CDR2 FQGNSA. For the CDR3, the DNA is TGTGCCAGCAGCCGAGGTCCTACAGGGGGGTTCGCTAGGGATACGCAGTATTTT. Amino acid sequence: CASSRGPTGGFARDTQYF.

V is TRBV7-2 and J is TRBJ1-5; D may be TRBD1 (5 bases). The CDR3 consists of 16 residues. In germline, CDR1 is SGHTA, CDR2 FQGNSA. The V gene lost 3 bases and the J gene lost 4 bases, with 16 bases spanning the gap. The CDR3 DNA sequence: TGTGCCAGCAGCTTGTCGGGGCCCCGGGAAAATCAGCCCCAGCATTTT. Translated: CASSLSGPRENQPQHF. The whole variable domain, filled in from reference TRBV7-2 and TRBJ1-5, reads GAGVSQSPSNKVTEKGKDVELRCDPISGHTALYWYRQSLGQGLEFLIYFQGNSAPDKSGLPSDRFSAERTGGSVSTLTIQRTQQEDSAVYLCASSLSGPRENQPQHFGDGTRLSIL.

As DNA, the CDR3 is TGTGCCAGTAGCCACCCGAACAGGCCCGGGGAGCTGTTTTTT. This sequence encodes CASSHPNRPGELFF. This chain links TRBV19 with TRBJ2-2; D perhaps matches TRBD1 (5 bases). CDR3 length: 14 residues. CDR1 LNHDA and CDR2 SQIVND come from the germline V gene (reference sequence). V was trimmed by 6 bases and J by 6 bases, leaving 14 bases between them.

The gene calls are TRBV7-2 and TRBJ2-1, with TRBD1 matching 10 bases. Germline CDR1 is SGHTA and CDR2 is FQGNSA. Trimming cost V 5 bases and J 8 bases; bases outside gene matches: 12. The CDR3 runs 16 residues. CDR3 sequence: CASSLRAQTGGHEQFF. Here the CDR3 DNA reads TGTGCCAGCAGCCTGAGGGCCCAGACAGGGGGCCATGAGCAGTTCTTC.

CDR3 protein: CACFGRGTYGYTF. The CDR3 bases are TGTGCCTGCTTCGGCCGGGGTACCTATGGCTACACCTTC. The chain uses TRBV6-7 and TRBJ1-2; D remains ambiguous. TRBV6-7 is an ORF, and what it does is uncertain. Between the trimmed V and J ends, which lost 11 bases and 4 bases, there was a span of 17 bases. This CDR3 comprises 13 residues.

The chain is built from TRBV5-1 and TRBJ2-2; D unclear. CDR3 length: 12 residues. V lost 1 base and J lost 7, with 5 bases in between. Germline V gene sequence: CDR1 SGHRS, CDR2 YFSETQ. The CDR3 reads CASSLSDGELFF. DNA for the CDR3: TGCGCCAGCAGCTTGTCCGACGGGGAGCTGTTTTTT.

The J gene is TRBJ2-2, the V gene TRBV7-3; 9 nucleotides line up with TRBD2. This CDR3 has 17 residues. CDR1 SGHTA and CDR2 FQGTGA come from the germline V gene. The ends lost 2 bases at V and 3 bases at J; junction bases unmatched: 7. The CDR3 coding sequence is TGTGCCAGCAGCTTATTGGCTAGCGGGACCTACACCGGGGAGCTGTTTTTT. Amino acids: CASSLLASGTYTGELFF.